The sequence of this T cell receptor beta chain was determined in a study of CD8 T cells in ankylosing spondylitis. Study-wide results and limits: Disease-linked clones were found to be CD8+ and relatively rare in peripheral blood. Significant enrichment of disease-linked clones was reportedly seen in matched ankylosing spondylitis synovial fluid. It appeared that ankylosing spondylitis blood was characterized by a TCR beta motif of 8 or 9 highly homologous variants.

Making the TCR beta libraries involved quantitative 5'-RACE with molecular barcodes. TCRdb ran MiXCR on the 5' RACE reads and lists one entry per CDR3 protein. Here the sample spans a few hundred thousand distinct CDR3 sequences, about a fifth being singletons. V lost 6 bases to trimming and J lost 1 base, with 17 bases between them. CDR3 size: 15 residues. Germline V gives CDR1 SGHRS, CDR2 YFSETQ. There are a few counts of this clonotype. The target antigen is unknown. The sequenced sample consisted of blood, either unsorted or a sorted T cell fraction (not recorded which). The chain has TRBV5-1 and TRBJ2-7; TRBD2 is a possible D gene (6 bases). The receptor was derived from a male donor with ankylosing spondylitis. CDR3 loop: CASTGGTEPSYEQYF. The CDR3, as DNA: TGCGCCAGCACAGGCGGGACGGAGCCTTCCTACGAGCAGTACTTC.